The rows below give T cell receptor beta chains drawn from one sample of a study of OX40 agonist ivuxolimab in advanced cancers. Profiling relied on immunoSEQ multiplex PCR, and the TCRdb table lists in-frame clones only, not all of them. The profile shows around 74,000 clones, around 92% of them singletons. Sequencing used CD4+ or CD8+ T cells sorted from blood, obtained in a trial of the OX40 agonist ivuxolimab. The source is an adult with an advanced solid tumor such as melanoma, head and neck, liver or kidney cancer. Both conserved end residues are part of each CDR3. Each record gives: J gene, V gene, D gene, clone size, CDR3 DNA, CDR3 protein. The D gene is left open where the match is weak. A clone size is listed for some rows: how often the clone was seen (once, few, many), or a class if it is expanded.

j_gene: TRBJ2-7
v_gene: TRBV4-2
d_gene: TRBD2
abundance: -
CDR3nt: TGTGCCAGCAGCCAAGGGTCTAGCGGGAGATCGTCCCCCTACGAGCAGTACTTC
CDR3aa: CASSQGSSGRSSPYEQYF

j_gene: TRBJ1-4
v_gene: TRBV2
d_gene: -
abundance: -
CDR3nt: TGTGCCAGCAGACGAGCGGAGGAGGAAAAACTGTTTTTT
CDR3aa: CASRRAEEEKLFF

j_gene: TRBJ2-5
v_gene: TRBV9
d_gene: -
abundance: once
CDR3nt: TGTGCCAGCAGCGTAAGCCAGGGCCAAGAGACCCAGTACTTC
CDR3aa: CASSVSQGQETQYF

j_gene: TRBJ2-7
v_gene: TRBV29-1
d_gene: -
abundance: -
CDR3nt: TGCAGCGTTGCCACCACCGGGGCCGACGAGCAGTACTTC
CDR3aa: CSVATTGADEQYF

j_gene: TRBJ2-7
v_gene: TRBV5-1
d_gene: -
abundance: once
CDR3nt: TGCGCCAGCAGGCCTATGAGGGTTGGTCCCCACGAGCAGTACTTC
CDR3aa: CASRPMRVGPHEQYF

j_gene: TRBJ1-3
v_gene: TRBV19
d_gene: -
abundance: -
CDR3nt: TGTGCCAGTACTAACTCTGGAAACACCATATATTTT
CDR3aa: CASTNSGNTIYF

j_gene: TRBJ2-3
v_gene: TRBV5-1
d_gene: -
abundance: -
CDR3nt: TGCGCCAGCAGCTTGGAGGGCAGGTTGACAGATACGCAGTATTTT
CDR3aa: CASSLEGRLTDTQYF

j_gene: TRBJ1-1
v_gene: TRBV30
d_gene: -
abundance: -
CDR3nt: TGTGCCTGGAGTGTATCTTGGACGGAAGCTTTCTTT
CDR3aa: CAWSVSWTEAFF

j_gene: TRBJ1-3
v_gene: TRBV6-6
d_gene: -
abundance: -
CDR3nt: TGTGCCAGCAGTTATGGGGCAGCTAGTGGAAACACCATATATTTT
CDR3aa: CASSYGAASGNTIYF

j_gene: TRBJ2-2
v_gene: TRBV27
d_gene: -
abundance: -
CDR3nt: TGTGCCAGCAGTCCCAATCAGGGTCGAGTCACCGGGGAGCTGTTTTTT
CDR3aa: CASSPNQGRVTGELFF

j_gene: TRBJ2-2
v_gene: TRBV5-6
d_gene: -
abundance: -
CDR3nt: TGTGCCAGCAGCTTGGGCCTGAACACCGGGGAGCTGTTTTTT
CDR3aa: CASSLGLNTGELFF

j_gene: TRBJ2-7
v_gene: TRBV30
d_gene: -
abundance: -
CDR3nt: TGTGCCTGGAGTGCAGGGGAGGGCTACGAGCAGTACTTC
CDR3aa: CAWSAGEGYEQYF

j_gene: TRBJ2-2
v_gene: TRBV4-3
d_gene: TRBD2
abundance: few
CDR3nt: TGCGCCAGCAGCCCCAGGGCGGCGGGAGGGCCCGGGGAGCTGTTTTTT
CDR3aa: CASSPRAAGGPGELFF

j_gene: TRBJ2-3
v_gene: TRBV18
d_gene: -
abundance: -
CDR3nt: TGTGCCAGCTCACCACGAGCGGGCGCCAGAGGGGGTACGCAGTATTTT
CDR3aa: CASSPRAGARGGTQYF

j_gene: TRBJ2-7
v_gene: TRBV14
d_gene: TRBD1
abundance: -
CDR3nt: TGTGCCAGCAGCACACAAACAGGGGTCTCCTACGAGCAGTACTTC
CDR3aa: CASSTQTGVSYEQYF

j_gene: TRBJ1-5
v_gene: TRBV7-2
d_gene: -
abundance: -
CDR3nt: TGTGCCAGCAGCTCAAGGTGGAATAGCAATCAGCCCCAGCATTTT
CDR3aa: CASSSRWNSNQPQHF

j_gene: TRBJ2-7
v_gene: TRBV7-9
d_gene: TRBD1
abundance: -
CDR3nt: TGTGCCAGCAGCTCTACGGACAGGGTTTCCTACGAGCAGTACTTC
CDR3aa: CASSSTDRVSYEQYF

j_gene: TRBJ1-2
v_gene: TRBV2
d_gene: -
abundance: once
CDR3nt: TGTGCCAGCAGTGAACCGGGGTATTCGTATGGCTACACCTTC
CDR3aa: CASSEPGYSYGYTF

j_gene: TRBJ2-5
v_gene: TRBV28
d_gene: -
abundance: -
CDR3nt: TGTGCCAGCAGTAAGGACACCTTCCAAGAGACCCAGTACTTC
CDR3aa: CASSKDTFQETQYF

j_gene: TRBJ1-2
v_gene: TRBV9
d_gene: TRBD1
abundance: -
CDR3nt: TGTGCCAGCTCCTCGTGGAGGACAGGGGAGAACTATGGCTACACCTTC
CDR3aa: CASSSWRTGENYGYTF

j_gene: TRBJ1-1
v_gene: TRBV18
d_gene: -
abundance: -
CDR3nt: TGTGCCAGCTCACCACAGACGTCTATGAACACTGAAGCTTTCTTT
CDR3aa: CASSPQTSMNTEAFF

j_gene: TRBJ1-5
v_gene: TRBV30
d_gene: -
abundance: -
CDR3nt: TGTGCCTGGAGTGCAGGGGAGAATCAGCCCCAGCATTTT
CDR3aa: CAWSAGENQPQHF

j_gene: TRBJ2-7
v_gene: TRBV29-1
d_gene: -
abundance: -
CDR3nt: TGCAGCGTTGCAGATTCTGCTTGGGGGGCCACCTCCTACGAGCAGTACTTC
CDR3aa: CSVADSAWGATSYEQYF

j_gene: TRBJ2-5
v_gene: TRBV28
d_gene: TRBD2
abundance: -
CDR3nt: TGTGCCAGCAGTTTGGTGACTAGCGGGAAAGAGACCCAGTACTTC
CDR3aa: CASSLVTSGKETQYF

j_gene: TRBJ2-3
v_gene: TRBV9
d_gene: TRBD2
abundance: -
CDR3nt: TGTGCCAGCAGCGTAGTAGCGGGAGGTGGCGATACGCAGTATTTT
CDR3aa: CASSVVAGGGDTQYF

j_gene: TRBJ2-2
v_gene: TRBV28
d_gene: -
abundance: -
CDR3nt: TGTGCCACCGACCGACCGGACACCGGGGAGCTGTTTTTT
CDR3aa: CATDRPDTGELFF

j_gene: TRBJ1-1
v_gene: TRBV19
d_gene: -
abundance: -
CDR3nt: TGTGCCAGTAGTATGGGCCCAGGGTCGCCCACTGAAGCTTTCTTT
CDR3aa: CASSMGPGSPTEAFF

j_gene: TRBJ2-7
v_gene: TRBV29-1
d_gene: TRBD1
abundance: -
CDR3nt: TGCAGCGTGGGATCCGGGACAGGGGCCTACGAGCAGTACTTC
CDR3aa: CSVGSGTGAYEQYF